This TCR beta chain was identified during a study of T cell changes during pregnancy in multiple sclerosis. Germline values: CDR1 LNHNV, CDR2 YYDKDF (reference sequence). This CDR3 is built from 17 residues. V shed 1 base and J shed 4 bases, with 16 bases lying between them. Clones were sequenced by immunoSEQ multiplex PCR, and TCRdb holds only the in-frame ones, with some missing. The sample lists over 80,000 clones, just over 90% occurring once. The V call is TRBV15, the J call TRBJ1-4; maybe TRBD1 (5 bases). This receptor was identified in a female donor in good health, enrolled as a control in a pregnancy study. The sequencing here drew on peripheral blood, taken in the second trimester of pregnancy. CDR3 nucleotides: TGTGCCACCAGCAGAGTACGCCGGGGGTTATTTAATGAAAAACTGTTTTTT. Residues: CATSRVRRGLFNEKLFF.